Shown below are 21 T cell receptor beta chains from a single sample sequenced in a study of technical replicates of blood from a few donors. The assay was immunoSEQ multiplex PCR, and TCRdb's table has in-frame clones only and misses some. The sample includes 95,000 to 100,000 clones, over 95% seen only once; the top ten take 0.2% to 0.25%. The sequencing input was T cells isolated from PBMCs. The source of these receptors is a human donor in good health.

Here the CDR3 reads CASSKGEPQETQYF. CDR3 DNA sequence: TGCGCCAGCAGTAAGGGAGAACCTCAAGAGACCCAGTACTTC. The chain links TRBV5-1 to TRBJ2-5, with a possible D match to TRBD2 (5 bases). Germline loops: CDR1 SGHRS, CDR2 YFSETQ. This CDR3 is 14 amino acids long. Trimming shortened V by 5 bases and J by 2 bases, and 13 bases separated the two germline ends. Full variable domain (outside the CDR3, taken from reference TRBV5-1 and TRBJ2-5): KAGVTQTPRYLIKTRGQQVTLSCSPISGHRSVSWYQQTPGQGLQFLFEYFSETQRNKGNFPGRFSGRQFSNSRSEMNVSTLELGDSALYLCASSKGEPQETQYFGPGTRLLVL.

This chain joins TRBV6-1 and TRBJ2-6; D gene unclear. The CDR3 covers 14 residues. The V gene lost 8 bases and the J gene lost 0 bases, with 8 bases spanning the gap. Germline V lookup: CDR1 MNHNS, CDR2 SASEGT. This CDR3 reads CASAPGSGANVLTF. For the CDR3, the DNA is TGTGCCAGCGCCCCGGGCTCTGGGGCCAACGTCCTGACTTTC.

The chain is built from TRBV4-1 and TRBJ2-1; D is undetermined. V lost 4 bases, J lost 10 bases, and 8 bases lay in between. Germline values: CDR1 MGHRA, CDR2 YSYEKL. The CDR3 totals 11 residues. The CDR3 nucleotides read TGCGCCAGCAGCCGGAGTAAAGAGCAGTTCTTC. Protein product: CASSRSKEQFF.

This clone was seen once. The rearrangement uses TRBV5-1 and TRBJ1-2; a weak D match, TRBD1 (5 bases). Germline V gene sequence: CDR1 SGHRS, CDR2 YFSETQ. Trimming took 1 base from V and 8 from J, leaving 15 bases between them. This CDR3 spans 14 amino acids. The CDR3 nucleotides read TGCGCCAGCAGCTTGCTTCCAGATCCAGGGGGCTACACCTTC. This gives the protein CASSLLPDPGGYTF.

The rearrangement joins TRBV21-1 to TRBJ2-7; the table assigns TRBD2, which was not confirmed against the DNA. TRBV21-1 corresponds to a pseudogene. The CDR3 is 12 residues long. This CDR3 reads CASSKEIGEQYF. CDR3 sequence (DNA): TGTGCCAGCAGCAAAGAAATCGGCGAGCAGTACTTC.

The gene calls are TRBV18 and TRBJ1-5; D possibly corresponds to TRBD1 (5 bases). V was trimmed by 2 bases and J by 7 bases, leaving 15 bases between them. CDR1 KGHSH and CDR2 LQKENI come from the germline V gene. This CDR3 is built from 15 residues. CDR3 amino acids: CASSPDNRLDQPQHF. The CDR3 coding sequence is TGTGCCAGCTCACCAGATAACAGGCTTGACCAGCCCCAGCATTTT. Supplemented by reference TRBV18 and TRBJ1-5, the full variable domain reads NAGVMQNPRHLVRRRGQEARLRCSPMKGHSHVYWYRQLPEEGLKFMVYLQKENIIDESGMPKERFSAEFPKEGPSILRIQQVVRGDSAAYFCASSPDNRLDQPQHFGDGTRLSIL.

In its sample, this clone was seen once. This sequence joins TRBV19 and TRBJ2-7; 9 positions match TRBD2. Germline CDR1 and CDR2: LNHDA and SQIVND (reference sequence). The CDR3 length is 13 residues. V lost 5 bases and J lost 6; bases outside the gene matches: 5. CDR3 sequence (DNA): TGTGCCAGTAGTCCCGGACTAGCGTCCGAGCAGTACTTC. The encoded protein is CASSPGLASEQYF.

V and J are TRBV5-4 and TRBJ1-1; D might be TRBD1 (5 bases). Germline CDR1 is SGHNT and CDR2 is YYREEE (reference sequence). The CDR3 contains 15 residues. Trimming left V 4 bases short and J 3 bases short, with 16 bases between. The CDR3 coding sequence is TGTGCCAGCAGCCCTGCGGGGGTAGGGGACACTGAAGCTTTCTTT. Protein product: CASSPAGVGDTEAFF.

This chain links TRBV28 with TRBJ2-1; D unclear. Germline CDR1 is MDHEN and CDR2 is SYDVKM. This CDR3 is 13 amino acids long. Trimming left V 7 bases short and J 8 bases short, with 15 bases between. In DNA form, the CDR3 reads TGTGCCAGCACACGAGGAATTCCCGATGAGCAGTTCTTC. As protein: CASTRGIPDEQFF.

CDR3: CASSLGISGGRSHEQFF. In DNA form, the CDR3 reads TGTGCCAGCAGCTTAGGAATTAGCGGGGGGAGGTCGCATGAGCAGTTCTTC. The rearrangement links TRBV11-2 to TRBJ2-1; 10 nucleotides align to TRBD2. This CDR3 has 17 residues. Per germline, CDR1 SGHAT and CDR2 FQNNGV. V was pared by 1 base and J by 8 bases, with 11 bases of the junction left unmatched. Full variable domain (outside the CDR3, taken from reference TRBV11-2 and TRBJ2-1): EAGVAQSPRYKIIEKRQSVAFWCNPISGHATLYWYQQILGQGPKLLIQFQNNGVVDDSQLPKDRFSAERLKGVDSTLKIQPAKLEDSAVYLCASSLGISGGRSHEQFFGPGTRLTVL.

The V gene is TRBV27, the J gene TRBJ2-2; 9 nucleotides line up with TRBD1. V was pared by 4 bases and J by 3 bases, with 3 bases of the junction left unmatched. The CDR3 extends over 15 amino acids. CDR1 is MNHEY and CDR2 is SMNVEV in the germline V gene (reference sequence). The CDR3 spells CASSSTGGYTGELFF. The CDR3 nucleotides are TGTGCCAGCAGTTCGACAGGGGGGTACACCGGGGAGCTGTTTTTT.

V gene TRBV14 combines with J gene TRBJ1-6; 9 positions agree with TRBD1. The germline V gene has CDR1 SGHDN and CDR2 FVKESK. This CDR3 region has 14 residues. V dropped 3 bases and J dropped 10; count of bases not matched to a gene: 4. The CDR3 coding sequence is TGTGCCAGCAGCCAGGTTACAGGGGGCTCACCCCTCCACTTT. It translates to CASSQVTGGSPLHF.

The gene calls are TRBV19 and TRBJ2-3; 11 bases align to TRBD1. With V trimmed by 7 bases and J by 4 bases, 4 bases remained unmatched. Per the germline V gene, CDR1 is LNHDA and CDR2 is SQIVND (reference sequence). The CDR3 has 14 residues. CDR3: CASTDRGLADTQYF. CDR3 DNA: TGTGCCAGTACGGACAGGGGGCTTGCAGATACGCAGTATTTT.

V usage is TRBV6-1 and J usage is TRBJ2-7, with D tentatively TRBD2 (5 bases). V shed 0 bases and J shed 1 base, with 10 bases lying between them. Germline-derived CDR1 and CDR2 are MNHNS and SASEGT. This CDR3 spans 15 amino acids. The CDR3 DNA follows: TGTGCCAGCAGTGAAGCGGGAGTGAGGTCCTACGAGCAGTACTTC. It is translated as CASSEAGVRSYEQYF.

The chain carries TRBV28 and TRBJ2-4; D possibly corresponds to TRBD1 (6 bases). Germline CDR1 and CDR2: MDHEN and SYDVKM. This CDR3 has 12 amino acids. Trimming cost V 5 bases and J 12 bases, with 14 bases left between them. The DNA of the CDR3 is TGTGCCAGCAGTAACCCCGGACAGTATCAGTACTTC. Its protein is CASSNPGQYQYF.

V and J are TRBV29-1 and TRBJ2-7; D is perhaps TRBD1 (5 bases). The V and J ends lost 2 bases and 0 bases respectively, with 11 bases between them. The CDR3 is made up of 14 amino acids. From germline, CDR1 is SQVTM and CDR2 ANQGSEA. The CDR3 DNA sequence: TGCAGCGTTGAAATCGGACACCTCTCCTACGAGCAGTACTTC. Amino acids: CSVEIGHLSYEQYF.

The rearrangement links TRBV5-1 to TRBJ2-5; 15 nucleotides align to TRBD2. The J segment lost 5 bases and the V segment lost 4 bases, leaving 9 bases of the junction unmatched. The CDR3 runs to 17 residues. Germline V gives CDR1 SGHRS, CDR2 YFSETQ. In DNA, the CDR3 is TGCGCCAGCAGCCTCGGACTAGCGGGGGGGCCGGGGGAGACCCAGTACTTC. Translating gives CASSLGLAGGPGETQYF.

The rearrangement uses TRBV2 and TRBJ2-1, with a possible D match to TRBD2 (6 bases). The ends were cut back, 4 bases at V and 9 bases at J, with 19 bases in the middle. CDR3 size: 15 residues. Germline CDR1 and CDR2: SNHLY and FYNNEI. In DNA form, the CDR3 reads TGTGCCAGCAGTGGAAAGGCTGGAGGGCCGGGTGAGCAGTTCTTC. Residues: CASSGKAGGPGEQFF.

The J gene is TRBJ2-3, the V gene TRBV6-1; no reliable D call. CDR1 and CDR2 from the germline V gene are MNHNS and SASEGT. The CDR3 extends over 15 amino acids. The V end lost 7 bases, the J end lost 1 base, and 15 bases lay between the germline ends. The CDR3 coding sequence is TGTGCCAGCAACCTCCCTCGGAGTGGCACAGATACGCAGTATTTT. Protein sequence: CASNLPRSGTDTQYF.

This clone was picked up one time. J is TRBJ2-7 and V is TRBV6-5; 7 nucleotides agree with TRBD1. V trimming: 2 bases; J trimming: 0 bases; junction bases outside the gene matches: 1. Germline CDR1 MNHEY, CDR2 SVGAGI. This CDR3 comprises 14 residues. CDR3 residues: CASSYGQDSYEQYF. The DNA for the CDR3 is TGTGCCAGCAGTTACGGACAGGACTCCTACGAGCAGTACTTC.

This sequence joins TRBV7-8 and TRBJ2-1; D may be TRBD2 (5 bases). V lost 5 bases and J 0 bases, leaving 11 bases between the germline ends. CDR1 and CDR2 from the germline V gene are SGHVS and FQNEAQ. The CDR3 length is 15 residues. The CDR3 region is CASSPRGSSYNEQFF. In DNA form, the CDR3 reads TGTGCCAGCAGCCCTCGGGGAAGCTCCTACAATGAGCAGTTCTTC. Full variable domain (rest looked up from reference TRBV7-8 and TRBJ2-1): GAGVSQSPRYKVAKRGQDVALRCDPISGHVSLFWYQQALGQGPEFLTYFQNEAQLDKSGLPSDRFFAERPEGSVSTLKIQRTQQEDSAVYLCASSPRGSSYNEQFFGPGTRLTVL.